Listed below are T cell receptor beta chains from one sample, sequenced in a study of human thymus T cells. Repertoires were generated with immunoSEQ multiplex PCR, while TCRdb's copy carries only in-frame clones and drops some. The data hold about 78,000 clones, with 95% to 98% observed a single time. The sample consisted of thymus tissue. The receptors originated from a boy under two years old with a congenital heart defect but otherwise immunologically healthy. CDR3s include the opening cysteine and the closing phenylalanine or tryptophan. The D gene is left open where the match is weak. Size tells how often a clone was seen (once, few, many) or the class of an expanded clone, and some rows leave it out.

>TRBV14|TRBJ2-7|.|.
CASSLRDEQYF
TGTGCCAGCAGCCTTAGAGACGAGCAGTACTTC
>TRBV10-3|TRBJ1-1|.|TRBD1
CATRDRGNTEAFF
TGTGCCACCAGGGACAGAGGGAACACTGAAGCTTTCTTT
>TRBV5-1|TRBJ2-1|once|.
CASSLVTALVINEQFF
TGCGCCAGCAGCTTGGTTACAGCCCTCGTAATTAATGAGCAGTTCTTC
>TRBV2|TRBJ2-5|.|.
CASSWRRQRPQETQYF
TGTGCCAGCAGTTGGCGCAGGCAGCGGCCCCAAGAGACCCAGTACTTC
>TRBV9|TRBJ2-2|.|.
CASSAGPDTGELFF
TGTGCCAGCAGCGCCGGACCAGACACCGGGGAGCTGTTTTTT
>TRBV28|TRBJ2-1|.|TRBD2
CATLPAGPLLGSYNEQFF
TGTGCCACCCTTCCAGCGGGACCCCTATTGGGCTCCTACAATGAGCAGTTCTTC
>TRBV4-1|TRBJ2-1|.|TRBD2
CASSPHKHSGRAGFGYNEQFF
TGCGCCAGCAGCCCGCACAAACATAGCGGGAGGGCCGGGTTCGGATACAATGAGCAGTTCTTC
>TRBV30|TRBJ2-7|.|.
CAWSCKGSYEQYF
TGTGCCTGGAGCTGTAAGGGGAGCTACGAGCAGTACTTC
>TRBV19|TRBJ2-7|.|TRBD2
CASSPRTSRRYEQYF
TGTGCCAGTAGTCCGAGGACTAGCAGACGATACGAGCAGTACTTC
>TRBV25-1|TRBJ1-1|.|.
CASSPLKGALGDTEAFF
TGTGCCAGCAGTCCCCTCAAAGGGGCCTTGGGGGACACTGAAGCTTTCTTT
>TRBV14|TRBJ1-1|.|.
CASSLIPNTEAFF
TGTGCCAGCAGCCTGATTCCCAACACTGAAGCTTTCTTT
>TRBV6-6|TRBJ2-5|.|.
CASMTESQETQYF
TGTGCCAGCATGACGGAGAGCCAAGAGACCCAGTACTTC
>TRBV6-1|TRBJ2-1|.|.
CAISWPPKFF
TGTGCCATCTCTTGGCCCCCTAAGTTCTTC
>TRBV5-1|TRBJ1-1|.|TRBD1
CASSLKSDRTNTEAFF
TGCGCCAGCAGCTTGAAATCGGACAGGACGAACACTGAAGCTTTCTTT
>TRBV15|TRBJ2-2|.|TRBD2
CATSRAMLGLAGASNTGELFF
TGTGCCACCAGCAGGGCAATGCTAGGACTAGCGGGAGCCTCGAACACCGGGGAGCTGTTTTTT
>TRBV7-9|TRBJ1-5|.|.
CASSVGFGQPQHF
TGTGCCAGCAGCGTAGGATTCGGGCAGCCCCAGCATTTT
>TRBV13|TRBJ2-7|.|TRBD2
CASSSGGRIHEQYF
TGTGCCAGCAGCTCGGGCGGGAGGATCCACGAGCAGTACTTC
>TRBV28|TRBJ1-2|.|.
CASSLYAGSPNYGYTF
TGTGCCAGCAGTTTGTACGCGGGAAGTCCAAACTATGGCTACACCTTC
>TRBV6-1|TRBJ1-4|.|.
CASSEKRVGGYGEKLFF
TGTGCCAGCAGTGAAAAAAGGGTGGGGGGGTACGGCGAAAAACTGTTTTTT
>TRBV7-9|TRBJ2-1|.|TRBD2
CASSHDLTGTSLHEQFF
TGTGCCAGCAGCCACGACCTAACCGGGACTAGTTTACATGAGCAGTTCTTC
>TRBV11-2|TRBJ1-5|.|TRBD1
CASSLGPGTGTVYQPQHF
TGTGCCAGCAGCTTAGGCCCTGGGACAGGGACCGTATATCAGCCCCAGCATTTT
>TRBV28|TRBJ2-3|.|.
CASRIGPPADTQYF
TGTGCCAGCAGAATCGGGCCACCGGCGGATACGCAGTATTTT
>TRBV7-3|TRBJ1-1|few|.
CASSLNFMVGPPREGEAFF
TGTGCCAGCAGCTTAAATTTCATGGTTGGGCCCCCGAGGGAAGGCGAAGCTTTCTTT
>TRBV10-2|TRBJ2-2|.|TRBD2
CASSARSGRRIGELFF
TGCGCCAGCAGCGCTCGAAGCGGGAGACGAATCGGGGAGCTGTTTTTT
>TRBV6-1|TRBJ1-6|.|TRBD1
CASSEAPLTGSSYNSPLHF
TGTGCCAGCAGTGAAGCACCCCTGACAGGGAGCTCCTATAATTCACCCCTCCACTTT
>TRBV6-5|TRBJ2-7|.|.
CASSYSISFGTYEQYF
TGTGCCAGCAGTTACTCGATCTCCTTTGGTACCTACGAGCAGTACTTC
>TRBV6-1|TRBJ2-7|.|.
CASSERGHNF
TGTGCCAGCAGTGAAAGGGGACACAACTTC
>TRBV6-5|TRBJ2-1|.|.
CASSSNPLYNEQFF
TGTGCCAGCAGTTCGAACCCTCTCTACAATGAGCAGTTCTTC
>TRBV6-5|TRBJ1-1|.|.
CASSIRFDRNPEAFF
TGTGCCAGCAGTATACGATTCGACAGGAACCCTGAAGCTTTCTTT
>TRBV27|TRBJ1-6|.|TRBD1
CASSPGQGGNSPLHF
TGTGCCAGCAGTCCCGGACAGGGAGGCAATTCACCCCTCCACTTT
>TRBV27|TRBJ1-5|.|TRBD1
CASSRQGQPQHF
TGTGCCAGCAGTCGACAGGGTCAGCCCCAGCATTTT
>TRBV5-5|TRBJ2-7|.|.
CASSLEGLAVYEQYF
TGTGCCAGCAGCTTGGAGGGGTTAGCGGTCTACGAGCAGTACTTC
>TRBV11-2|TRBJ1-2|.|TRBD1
CASHLDRGRTTYGYTF
TGTGCCAGCCACCTGGACAGGGGGCGAACCACCTATGGCTACACCTTC
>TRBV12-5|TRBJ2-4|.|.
CATAQEDIQYF
TGTGCTACCGCCCAGGAGGACATTCAGTACTTC
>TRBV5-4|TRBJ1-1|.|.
CASSLIAASQQAFF
TGTGCCAGCAGCTTGATAGCGGCTTCCCAGCAAGCTTTCTTT
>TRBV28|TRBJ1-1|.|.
CASSFKPSTEAFF
TGTGCCAGCAGTTTTAAGCCCAGCACTGAAGCTTTCTTT
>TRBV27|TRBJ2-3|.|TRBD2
CASSPTGTSGYTDTQYF
TGTGCCAGCAGCCCGACCGGGACTAGCGGGTACACAGATACGCAGTATTTT
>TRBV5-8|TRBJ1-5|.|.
CASSLAVGQRNQPQHF
TGTGCCAGCAGCTTGGCGGTGGGGCAGCGCAATCAGCCCCAGCATTTT
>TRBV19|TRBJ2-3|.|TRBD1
CASSNRDRDTQYF
TGTGCCAGTAGTAACCGGGACAGAGATACGCAGTATTTT